A single sample is the source of the 7 T cell receptor beta chains below, sequenced in a study of blood T cells in healthy people across ages. A J-beta primer mix and a sample-barcoded 5' primer were used in a second PCR of about 7 to 12 cycles. TCRdb recomputed calls from the 5' RACE reads with MiXCR, one row per CDR3 protein. The sample yields about 900,000 distinct CDR3 sequences, 55% to 65% seen once. The specimen sequenced was blood. These receptors all come from a man between 25 and 39 years old in good health.

The rearrangement joins TRBV3-1 to TRBJ2-3, with D perhaps given as TRBD1 or TRBD2 (6 bases each). This CDR3 comprises 14 residues. The V and J ends lost 0 bases and 5 bases respectively, with 9 bases between them. Per germline, CDR1 LGHDT and CDR2 YNNKEL (reference sequence). As DNA, the CDR3 is TGTGCCAGCAGCCAAGAGGGGGGCATAGATACGCAGTATTTT. This codes for CASSQEGGIDTQYF.

V usage is TRBV18 and J usage is TRBJ2-1; D might be TRBD2 (6 bases). Trimming removed 3 bases from V and 9 bases from J, with 15 bases in between. In germline, CDR1 is KGHSH, CDR2 LQKENI. The CDR3 has 14 residues. The CDR3 nucleotides are TGTGCCAGCTCACCCGGACTGATGGAGGGTGAGCAGTTCTTC. Residues: CASSPGLMEGEQFF. Combining the CDR3 with reference TRBV18 and TRBJ2-1 gives the whole variable domain NAGVMQNPRHLVRRRGQEARLRCSPMKGHSHVYWYRQLPEEGLKFMVYLQKENIIDESGMPKERFSAEFPKEGPSILRIQQVVRGDSAAYFCASSPGLMEGEQFFGPGTRLTVL.

This clonotype was counted a few times. The V and J genes are TRBV10-3 and TRBJ1-2; D unresolved. This CDR3 contains 12 residues. V gave up 3 bases and J gave up 8 bases, with 10 bases separating them. The germline CDR1 and CDR2 sequences are ENHRY and SYGVKD. The CDR3 nucleotides are TGTGCCATCAGTGATTCCATCAGAGGCTACACCTTC. Its translation is CAISDSIRGYTF.

The chain couples TRBV21-1 to TRBJ2-5; TRBD1, as called in the table, went unchecked against the DNA. TRBV21-1 is tagged as a pseudogene. CDR3 length: 14 amino acids. The CDR3 loop reads CASPRGCNQETQYF. The CDR3 DNA is TGTGCCTCCCCTCGGGGGTGTAACCAAGAGACCCAGTACTTC.

The CDR3 sequence is CASSDRVGDTQYF. DNA for the CDR3: TGTGCCAGCAGCGACAGGGTTGGAGATACGCAGTATTTT. V is TRBV25-1 and J is TRBJ2-3, with 7 nucleotides matching TRBD1. The CDR3 extends over 13 amino acids. J gave up 5 bases and V 6 bases, and 5 bases lay outside the gene matches. Germline V CDR1 and CDR2: MGHDK, SYGVNS.

The chain uses TRBV29-1 and TRBJ2-3; a possible D gene is TRBD2 (6 bases). The CDR3 is 14 amino acids. Germline loops: CDR1 SQVTM, CDR2 ANQGSEA. Trimming removed 3 bases from V and 0 bases from J, with 10 bases in between. The CDR3 loop reads CSVDGDLSTDTQYF. CDR3 DNA: TGCAGCGTTGATGGGGACTTGAGCACAGATACGCAGTATTTT.

Details on this clonotype: Relative to the germline gene, one junction end is altered; a read error may explain this. This sequence joins TRBV12-3 or TRBV12-4 and TRBJ2-7; D gene ambiguous. This CDR3 spans 11 amino acids. Here the CDR3 DNA reads TGTGCCAGCAGGCCCCCAAACGAGCGGTACTTC. It codes for CASRPPNERYF.